This TCR beta chain was sequenced for a study of cytomegalovirus exposure and HLA in healthy donors. Study-wide context: Approximately 85 million unique TCRs from HLA-typed donors were held in an early release of data.

This clone was counted only a few times. With 60 Vbeta and 13 Jbeta primers, the PCR was carried out. The method was immunoSEQ multiplex PCR; TCRdb's version includes in-frame clones alone and lacks a portion of them. Of some 150,000 clones in the sample, about 80% were seen once. V lost 7 bases and J 4 bases, leaving 15 bases between the germline ends. The CDR3 has 14 residues. CDR1 and CDR2 from the germline V gene are MNHNY and SVGAGI (reference sequence). This chain uses TRBV6-6 with TRBJ2-3; D is unclear. Sequenced sample: PBMCs. This TCR was recovered from a man in his forties or fifties in good health and CMV-seropositive. The CDR3 DNA reads as TGTGCCAGCACCCATAGTTTCCCCCCAGATACGCAGTATTTT. Translating it yields CASTHSFPPDTQYF.